There are a few counts of the clone carrying this T cell receptor (beta chain). Its antigen remains unidentified. This record belongs to a study of T cells in Graves' hyperthyroidism and ophthalmopathy. General study points: In blood, most of the thyroid clonotypes expanded above 0.001 were also present.

CDR1 is LGHNA and CDR2 is YNFKEQ in the germline V gene. V lost 1 base and J lost 0, with 10 bases in between. There are 16 residues in the CDR3. The source material, RNA transcripts, was used to amplify TCR beta CDR3 regions. RT-PCR in the first round (using the HTBI primer set) targeted the TCR CDR3. TCRdb analysed the multiplex PCR reads with MiXCR anew, one entry per CDR3 protein. This sample carries a few hundred thousand distinct CDR3 sequences, roughly 13% of them seen once, and the ten largest clones take roughly 4.8%. The receptor was derived from a woman between 18 and 30 years old with Graves' hyperthyroidism. This chain connects TRBV4-2 to TRBJ1-5, with D hard to call. The sample was blood. CDR3: CASSQGAWDSNQPQHF. As DNA, the CDR3 is TGTGCCAGCAGCCAAGGGGCTTGGGATAGCAATCAGCCCCAGCATTTT.